This T cell receptor beta chain was identified during a study of CD8 T cells in ankylosing spondylitis. TCRdb re-derived calls from the 5' RACE reads in MiXCR, one entry per CDR3 protein. This table has roughly 35,000 distinct CDR3 sequences, roughly 13% appearing once. At least ten counts were recorded for this clonotype. J lost 1 base, V lost 5 bases, and 8 bases had no gene match. CDR1 is SGHTA, CDR2 FQGNSA, per germline. The CDR3 is made up of 16 amino acids. This receptor was obtained from a male donor with ankylosing spondylitis. This sequence joins TRBV7-2 and TRBJ2-3; the match to TRBD1 covers 8 bases. The sample consisted of synovial fluid, either unsorted or a sorted T cell fraction (not recorded which). The CDR3 loop is CASSPIGQGGTDTQYF. The CDR3 nucleotides read TGTGCCAGCAGCCCAATCGGACAGGGTGGCACAGATACGCAGTATTTT.